The 27 T cell receptor beta chains below all came from one sample that was sequenced in a study of long-term antiretroviral therapy in people with HIV. It was version v3.0 of the immunoSEQ assay that was run at survey level. Using immunoSEQ multiplex PCR, the repertoire was profiled, and TCRdb retains in-frame clones only, with some absent. This repertoire shows around 33,000 clones, roughly 85% found once; its top ten account for 6.5% to 9%. Sequencing was performed on unsorted PBMCs, taken 0.4 years before starting antiretroviral therapy. Receptors originate from a man between 18 and 29 years old with HIV.

The CDR3 loop reads CAISGGGGADTQYF. DNA for the CDR3: TGTGCCATCAGTGGTGGGGGGGGAGCAGATACGCAGTATTTT. The chain is built from TRBV10-3 and TRBJ2-3, with TRBD2 matching over 7 bases. V was clipped by 4 bases and J by 4 bases; unmatched bases: 5. The CDR3 covers 14 residues. The germline V gene encodes CDR1 ENHRY and CDR2 SYGVKD.

The genes are TRBV6-1 and TRBJ1-2; TRBD1 is a possible D gene (5 bases). V was trimmed by 0 bases and J by 4 bases, leaving 18 bases between them. Germline V lookup: CDR1 MNHNS, CDR2 SASEGT. The CDR3 totals 17 residues. The CDR3 region is CASSEALRVGDGYGYTF. The CDR3, as DNA: TGTGCCAGCAGTGAAGCGCTTCGAGTAGGGGACGGCTATGGCTACACCTTC.

This chain joins TRBV27 and TRBJ2-3, with D perhaps matching TRBD1 (5 bases). Germline V gives CDR1 MNHEY, CDR2 SMNVEV (reference sequence). V was pared by 4 bases and J by 7 bases, with 9 bases between. The CDR3 has 12 amino acids. Here the CDR3 DNA reads TGTGCCAGCAGTTCGCAGGGAAATACGCAGTATTTT. Translated: CASSSQGNTQYF.

This clone was seen a single time. The chain couples TRBV19 to TRBJ2-7, with no clear D. V was shortened by 6 bases and J by 2 bases, with 11 bases between the two germline ends. The CDR3 runs to 13 residues. Germline V CDR1 and CDR2: LNHDA, SQIVND (reference sequence). This CDR3 reads CASSAVPAYEQYF. CDR3 coding DNA: TGTGCCAGTAGCGCGGTCCCAGCCTACGAGCAGTACTTC.

As DNA, the CDR3 is TGTGTTTTGGCCGGGTCAGATACGCAGTATTTT. This codes for CVLAGSDTQYF. The chain uses TRBV30 and TRBJ2-3; D is unclear. The CDR3 contains 11 residues. Looked up from germline, CDR1 is GTSNPN and CDR2 is SVGIG (reference sequence).

The V and J genes are TRBV2 and TRBJ2-4; the match to TRBD2 covers 8 bases. Germline values: CDR1 SNHLY, CDR2 FYNNEI. Trimming at V came to 3 bases and at J to 4 bases, leaving 2 bases not matched to a gene. The CDR3 loop spans 14 amino acids. The CDR3 nucleotides are TGTGCCAGCAGTGATCCGGGGGGGAAAAACATTCAGTACTTC. Encoded protein: CASSDPGGKNIQYF.

The genes are TRBV4-1 and TRBJ2-2; tentative D call: TRBD1 (6 bases). The CDR3 has 15 amino acids. Germline assignment: CDR1 MGHRA and CDR2 YSYEKL. Trimming pared 2 bases from V and 2 bases from J, leaving 9 bases between. The CDR3 sequence is CASSQIQGNTGELFF. CDR3 nucleotide sequence: TGCGCCAGCAGCCAAATACAGGGTAACACCGGGGAGCTGTTTTTT.

This CDR3 reads CATEGGGYTF. The CDR3 coding sequence is TGTGCCACCGAGGGGGGTGGCTACACCTTC. The chain couples TRBV19 to TRBJ1-2; tentatively, D is TRBD1 (6 bases). Trimming took 10 bases from V and 7 from J, leaving 10 bases between them. This CDR3 region has 10 residues. Germline values: CDR1 LNHDA, CDR2 SQIVND (reference sequence).

The chain couples TRBV18 to TRBJ2-2, with D perhaps TRBD1 or TRBD2 (5 bases each). V was shortened by 5 bases and J by 4 bases, with 17 bases between the two germline ends. Germline V gene sequence: CDR1 KGHSH, CDR2 LQKENI. The CDR3 has 16 residues. CDR3 protein: CASSSGTLGGTGELFF. In DNA, the CDR3 is TGTGCCAGCTCATCCGGGACCCTTGGTGGCACCGGGGAGCTGTTTTTT.

This sequence joins TRBV19 and TRBJ2-7, with 11 bases that match TRBD2. After removal of 6 bases from V and 3 bases from J, the junction contained 7 bases not matched to a gene. The CDR3 contains 15 residues. CDR1 is LNHDA, CDR2 SQIVND, per germline (reference sequence). CDR3 sequence: CASRPASGRYYEQYF. CDR3 DNA: TGTGCCAGTAGACCGGCTAGCGGGAGGTACTACGAGCAGTACTTC.

The chain uses TRBV7-9 and TRBJ2-5, with D possibly TRBD2 on 5 matching bases. This CDR3 has 12 residues. Germline CDR1 and CDR2: SEHNR and FQNEAQ (reference sequence). Trimming left V 7 bases short and J 7 bases short, with 13 bases between. CDR3 nucleotide sequence: TGTGCCAGCACCACCGGGGAAGGGACCCAGTACTTC. This codes for CASTTGEGTQYF.

The V call is TRBV18, the J call TRBJ1-1; D uncertain. Trimming took 6 bases from V and 1 from J, leaving 9 bases between them. The V gene's germline CDR1 is KGHSH and CDR2 LQKENI. The CDR3 length is 13 residues. The chain's CDR3 is CASSPGENTEAFF. CDR3 sequence (DNA): TGTGCCAGCTCTCCCGGTGAGAACACTGAAGCTTTCTTT.

This clone was observed once. The chain combines TRBV27 with TRBJ1-1; D possibly corresponds to TRBD1 (6 bases). This CDR3 has 14 amino acids. Trimming shortened V by 8 bases and J by 4 bases, and 17 bases separated the two germline ends. Germline CDR1 reads MNHEY; CDR2 reads SMNVEV (reference sequence). This CDR3 reads CASLGGGLPTEAFF. The CDR3 DNA reads as TGTGCCAGCCTGGGGGGGGGCCTCCCCACTGAAGCTTTCTTT.

The rearrangement links TRBV9 to TRBJ2-2, with D unresolved. V lost 0 bases to trimming and J lost 6 bases, with 12 bases between them. The CDR3 runs to 15 residues. The germline CDR1 and CDR2 sequences are SGDLS and YYNGEE. This CDR3 is CASSVEIDEAGELFF. CDR3 DNA: TGTGCCAGCAGCGTAGAGATAGATGAAGCCGGGGAGCTGTTTTTT.

The chain carries TRBV27 and TRBJ2-1; TRBD1 agrees at 7 bases. The CDR3 is made up of 13 amino acids. With V trimmed by 3 bases and J by 15 bases, 11 bases remained unmatched. From germline, CDR1 is MNHEY and CDR2 SMNVEV (reference sequence). DNA for the CDR3: TGTGCCAGCAGTTTGGGGTCTGACAGGGCGCTGTTCTTC. The encoded protein is CASSLGSDRALFF.

The genes are TRBV7-2 and TRBJ2-7, with D unclear. The V and J ends lost 1 base and 3 bases respectively, with 7 bases between them. In germline, CDR1 is SGHTA, CDR2 FQGNSA. The CDR3 spans 13 residues. The CDR3 DNA reads TGTGCCAGCAGCTTAGGGCTTCTCTACGAGCAGTACTTC. It is translated as CASSLGLLYEQYF.

The chain links TRBV14 to TRBJ2-5; 8 bases match TRBD1. Germline CDR1 is SGHDN and CDR2 is FVKESK. The CDR3 runs 16 residues. Trimming at V came to 4 bases and at J to 5 bases, leaving 12 bases not matched to a gene. The DNA for the CDR3 is TGTGCCAGCAGCCTCCGGGGACAGGCCCTAAGGGAGACCCAGTACTTC. This sequence encodes CASSLRGQALRETQYF. Full variable domain (missing parts from reference TRBV14 and TRBJ2-5): EAGVTQFPSHSVIEKGQTVTLRCDPISGHDNLYWYRRVMGKEIKFLLHFVKESKQDESGMPNNRFLAERTGGTYSTLKVQPAELEDSGVYFCASSLRGQALRETQYFGPGTRLLVL.

The CDR3 DNA sequence: TGTGCCTGGAGTGTAGGACAGGGAAGTTCACCCCTCCACTTT. Translating it yields CAWSVGQGSSPLHF. This chain links TRBV30 with TRBJ1-6; the match to TRBD1 covers 8 bases. V lost 0 bases to trimming and J lost 9 bases; unmatched junction nucleotides: 4. The germline V gene has CDR1 GTSNPN and CDR2 SVGIG (reference sequence). CDR3 length equals 14 residues.

V is TRBV10-2 and J is TRBJ2-3, with 10 positions matching TRBD2. V gave up 5 bases and J gave up 5 bases; unmatched junction bases: 4. The CDR3 spans 14 residues. Germline CDR1 WSHSY, CDR2 SAAADI. The CDR3 DNA follows: TGCGCCAGCAGTACTAGCGGGGTTGGAGATACGCAGTATTTT. It is translated as CASSTSGVGDTQYF.

A note on this clone: The junction departs from germline at one end; a sequencing error may be responsible. V is TRBV6-1 and J is TRBJ1-2; D is uncertain. The CDR3 sequence is 14 residues long. Germline loops: CDR1 MNHNS, CDR2 SASEGT. The CDR3, as DNA: TGTGCCATCAGTGATGCGGTTGGTAACTATGGCTACACCTTC. This sequence encodes CAISDAVGNYGYTF.

This clone was found a few times. Within the sample, other DNA sequences also encode this same CDR3. The chain combines TRBV28 with TRBJ1-5; D call uncertain. Germline V gene sequence: CDR1 MDHEN, CDR2 SYDVKM. The CDR3 consists of 14 residues. V lost 6 bases, J lost 0 bases, and 9 bases lay in between. The CDR3, as DNA: TGTGCCAGCAGCCCCCCGTCTAGCAATCAGCCCCAGCATTTT. It encodes CASSPPSSNQPQHF.

The rearrangement uses TRBV6-1 and TRBJ1-1; tentative D call: TRBD1 (6 bases). The germline V and J ends were trimmed by 7 bases and 5 bases, with 17 bases remaining between them. Per the germline V gene, CDR1 is MNHNS and CDR2 is SASEGT. This CDR3 comprises 14 residues. CDR3 DNA sequence: TGTGCCAGCAAAAGCCGGGGGCGGCGGACTGAAGCTTTCTTT. Its protein product is CASKSRGRRTEAFF.

The chain employs TRBV6-1 and TRBJ1-1, with unresolved D. CDR3 length: 15 amino acids. Trimming cost V 4 bases and J 3 bases, with 15 bases left between them. Germline V gene lookup returns CDR1 MNHNS and CDR2 SASEGT. This CDR3 reads CASSVHTLRDTEAFF. The DNA for the CDR3 is TGTGCCAGCAGTGTCCACACCCTCCGGGACACTGAAGCTTTCTTT.

This rearrangement joins TRBV7-2 to TRBJ2-3; 13 bases are shared with TRBD2. The V and J ends lost 4 bases and 0 bases, in that order; junction bases with no gene match: 4. The CDR3 is made up of 17 amino acids. Germline loops: CDR1 SGHTA, CDR2 FQGNSA. The chain's CDR3 is CASSSTSGRFSTDTQYF. CDR3 nucleotide sequence: TGTGCCAGCAGCTCGACTAGCGGGAGGTTTAGCACAGATACGCAGTATTTT.

The chain links TRBV6-4 to TRBJ2-1; 11 nucleotides agree with TRBD2. Germline lookup yields CDR1 MRHNA and CDR2 SNTAGT. The V segment lost 3 bases and the J segment 0 bases; nucleotides outside the gene matches: 13. CDR3 length equals 20 residues. The CDR3 bases are TGTGCCAGCAGTGAATCGAATGGCCTAGCGGGGGGAAGCTCCTACAATGAGCAGTTCTTC. Translation: CASSESNGLAGGSSYNEQFF.

The chain recombines TRBV6-5 with TRBJ2-7; D is undetermined. V lost 6 bases and J 5 bases, leaving 11 bases between the germline ends. This CDR3 is 12 amino acids long. Germline V gives CDR1 MNHEY, CDR2 SVGAGI. The CDR3 sequence: CASRGNWDEQYF. The DNA for the CDR3 is TGTGCCAGCAGGGGAAATTGGGACGAGCAGTACTTC.

This clone appeared once. The chain is built from TRBV7-3 and TRBJ2-2; D uncertain. The CDR3 consists of 13 residues. From germline, CDR1 is SGHTA and CDR2 FQGTGA. The V end was cut by 8 bases, the J end by 4 bases, with 11 bases between. This CDR3 reads CASRALSTGELFF. The CDR3 nucleotides read TGTGCCAGCCGTGCGTTGAGCACCGGGGAGCTGTTTTTT.